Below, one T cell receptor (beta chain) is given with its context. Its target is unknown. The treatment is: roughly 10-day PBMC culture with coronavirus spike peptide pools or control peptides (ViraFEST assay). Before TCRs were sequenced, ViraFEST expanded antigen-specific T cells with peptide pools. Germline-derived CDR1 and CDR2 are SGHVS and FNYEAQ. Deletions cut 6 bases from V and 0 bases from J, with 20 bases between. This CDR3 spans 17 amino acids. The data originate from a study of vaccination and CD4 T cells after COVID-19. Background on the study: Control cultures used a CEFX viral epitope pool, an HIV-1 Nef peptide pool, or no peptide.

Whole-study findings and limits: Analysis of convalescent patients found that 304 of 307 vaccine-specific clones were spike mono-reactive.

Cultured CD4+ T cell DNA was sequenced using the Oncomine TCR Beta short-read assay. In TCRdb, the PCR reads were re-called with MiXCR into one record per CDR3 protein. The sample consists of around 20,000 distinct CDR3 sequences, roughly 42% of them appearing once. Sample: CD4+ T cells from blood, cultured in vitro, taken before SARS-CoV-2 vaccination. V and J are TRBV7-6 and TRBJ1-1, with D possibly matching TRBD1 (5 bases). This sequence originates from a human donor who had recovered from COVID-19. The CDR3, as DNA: TGTGCCAGCAGACCCCGAGGGGTAGAAATAATGAACACTGAAGCTTTCTTT. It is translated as CASRPRGVEIMNTEAFF.